The next 5 T cell receptor beta chains were all read from a single sample in a study of regulatory T cells in long-lasting Graves disease. Researchers made TCR beta libraries by using iRepertoire HTBI primers and running Arm-PCR on CDR3 regions. TCRdb re-derived calls from the multiplex PCR reads in MiXCR, one entry per CDR3 protein. The table has 680,000 or so distinct CDR3 sequences, less than 20% seen once. Time point defined: newly diagnosed GD, antithyroid drugs for less than 3 months. PBMCs were the source of the RNA used for TCR sequencing. These sequences were also reported in another study, on T cells in Graves' hyperthyroidism and ophthalmopathy.

The sample here was peripheral blood mononuclear cells (PBMCs), taken at new diagnosis, from a patient treated with antithyroid drugs. These receptors were collected from a woman aged 25 to 39 with Graves disease.

This rearrangement joins TRBV12-3 or TRBV12-4 to TRBJ2-3; TRBD2 aligns across 10 bases. The CDR3 is 14 amino acids. The V segment lost 8 bases and the J segment 4 bases; nucleotides outside the gene matches: 6. CDR3 amino acids: CASALGTSADTQYF. The DNA for the CDR3 is TGTGCCAGCGCCCTGGGGACTAGCGCAGATACGCAGTATTTT.

The chain carries TRBV9 and TRBJ1-2, with TRBD1 matching 8 bases. The CDR3 spans 15 residues. V was pared by 3 bases and J by 0 bases, with 4 bases of the junction left unmatched. Per the germline V gene, CDR1 is SGDLS and CDR2 is YYNGEE. CDR3 bases: TGTGCCAGCAGCGACAGACAGGGGACTAACTATGGCTACACCTTC. Translation gives CASSDRQGTNYGYTF. Variable domain in full (rest from reference TRBV9 and TRBJ1-2): DSGVTQTPKHLITATGQRVTLRCSPRSGDLSVYWYQQSLDQGLQFLIQYYNGEERAKGNILERFSAQQFPDLHSELNLSSLELGDSALYFCASSDRQGTNYGYTFGSGTRLTVV.

The rearrangement uses TRBV20-1 and TRBJ2-1, with 7 bases matching TRBD1. V lost 3 bases and J lost 2; bases outside the gene matches: 10. The CDR3 runs to 16 residues. The germline V gene encodes CDR1 DFQATT and CDR2 SNEGSKA (reference sequence). The CDR3 here is CSASPRQGFTYNEQFF. CDR3 DNA: TGCAGTGCTAGCCCCCGACAGGGTTTCACCTACAATGAGCAGTTCTTC.

The chain recombines TRBV29-1 with TRBJ1-4; no clear D. Germline values: CDR1 SQVTM, CDR2 ANQGSEA. The CDR3 sequence is 13 residues long. V lost 4 bases, J lost 4 bases, and 10 bases lay in between. The CDR3 spells CSVGGRLNEKLFF. In DNA, the CDR3 is TGCAGCGTTGGAGGGCGTCTTAATGAAAAACTGTTTTTT.

This clonotype has more than one count but fewer than ten. V and J are TRBV7-8 and TRBJ2-7; D possibly uses TRBD1 or TRBD2 (7 bases each). V was trimmed by 8 bases and J by 1 base, leaving 15 bases between them. CDR3 length equals 14 residues. The germline V gene has CDR1 SGHVS and CDR2 FQNEAQ. The CDR3 DNA sequence: TGTGCCAGCGGGGAGCGGGACAGTTCCTACGAGCAGTACTTC. Encoded protein: CASGERDSSYEQYF.